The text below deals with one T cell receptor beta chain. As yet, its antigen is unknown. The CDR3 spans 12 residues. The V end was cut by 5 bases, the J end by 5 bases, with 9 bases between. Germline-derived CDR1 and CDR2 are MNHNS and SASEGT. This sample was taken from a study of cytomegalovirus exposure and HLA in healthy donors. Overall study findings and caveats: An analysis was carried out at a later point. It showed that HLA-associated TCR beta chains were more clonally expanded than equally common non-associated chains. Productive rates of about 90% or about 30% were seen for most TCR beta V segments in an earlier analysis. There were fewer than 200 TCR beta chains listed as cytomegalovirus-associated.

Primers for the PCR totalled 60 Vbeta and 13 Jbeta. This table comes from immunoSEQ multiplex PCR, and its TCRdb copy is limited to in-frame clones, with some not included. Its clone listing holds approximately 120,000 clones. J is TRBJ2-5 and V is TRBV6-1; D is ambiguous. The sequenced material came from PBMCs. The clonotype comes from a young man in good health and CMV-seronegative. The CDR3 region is CASSITGETQYF. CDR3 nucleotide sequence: TGTGCCAGCAGTATAACCGGGGAGACCCAGTACTTC.